This TCR beta chain was sequenced during a study of a mutant IDH1 vaccine in newly diagnosed glioma. The time point here: baseline, week 1 (first vaccination visit). Documented treatment: pre-vaccination baseline after standard-of-care therapy. Clones were sequenced by immunoSEQ multiplex PCR, and TCRdb holds only the in-frame ones, with some missing. The sample records about 67,000 clones, around 88% being singletons. This CDR3 region has 14 residues. Per germline, CDR1 SGHTA and CDR2 FQGNSA. V was shortened by 8 bases and J by 4 bases, with 16 bases between the two germline ends. This TCR derives from a woman aged 18-35 years with glioma. Some clones in this sample may be carry-over from other donors' samples. V gene TRBV7-2 combines with J gene TRBJ2-3, with D unclear. The starting material was peripheral blood mononuclear cells (PBMCs), obtained from a glioma patient treated with radiotherapy, temozolomide or both. This CDR3 is CASSLRPGADTQYF. CDR3 DNA: TGTGCCAGCTCACTAAGACCCGGCGCAGATACGCAGTATTTT.